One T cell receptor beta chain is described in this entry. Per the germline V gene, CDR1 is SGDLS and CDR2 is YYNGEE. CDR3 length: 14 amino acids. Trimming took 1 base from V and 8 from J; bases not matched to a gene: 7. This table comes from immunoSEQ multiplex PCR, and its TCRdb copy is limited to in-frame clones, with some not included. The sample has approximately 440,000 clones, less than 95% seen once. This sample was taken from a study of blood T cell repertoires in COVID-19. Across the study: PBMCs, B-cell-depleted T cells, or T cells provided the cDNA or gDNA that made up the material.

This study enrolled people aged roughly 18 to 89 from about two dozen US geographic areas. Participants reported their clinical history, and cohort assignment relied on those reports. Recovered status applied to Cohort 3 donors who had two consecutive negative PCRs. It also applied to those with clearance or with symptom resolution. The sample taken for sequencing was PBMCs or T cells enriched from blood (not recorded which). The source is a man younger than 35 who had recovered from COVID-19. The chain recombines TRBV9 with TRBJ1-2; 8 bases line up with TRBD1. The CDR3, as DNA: TGTGCCAGCAGCGTACCAGGGGGCGGTTCGGGCTACACCTTC. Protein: CASSVPGGGSGYTF.